This T cell receptor (beta chain) derives from a study of blood T cell repertoires in COVID-19. As for the study in general: The United States, Italy and Spain supplied acute and convalescent COVID-19 samples. From T cells, B-cell-depleted T cells, or PBMCs came the material, which was cDNA or gDNA.

In the original processing: The assay estimated nucleated cells by amplifying reference gene primers. Assay used: immunoSEQ multiplex PCR; TCRdb lists only in-frame clones, some missing. For V, J and clone size, that table is used; D and trimming come from the DNA. The sample shows 20,000 to 30,000 clones, over 75% of them seen only once. Germline values: CDR1 SGHRS, CDR2 YFSETQ. This CDR3 has 13 residues. Deletions cut 4 bases from V and 1 base from J, with 9 bases between. The sequencing input was peripheral blood. V gene TRBV5-1 combines with J gene TRBJ2-7; possible D gene TRBD2, 5 bases. The sequence derives from a man aged 65-85 years in a cohort sampled during active COVID-19. The CDR3 nucleotides read TGCGCCAGCAGCCCGGAGGTTTCCTACGAGCAGTACTTC. This gives the protein CASSPEVSYEQYF.